This note documents a single T cell receptor (beta chain) sequence. The data derive from a study of blood T cell repertoires in COVID-19. After removal of 3 bases from V and 5 bases from J, the junction contained 11 bases not matched to a gene. The CDR3 has 17 amino acids. CDR1 and CDR2 (germline): SGHRS, YFSETQ. This table comes from immunoSEQ multiplex PCR, and its TCRdb copy is limited to in-frame clones, with some not included. The top ten hold roughly 6.5% of the sample, which has more than 85,000 clones, roughly 84% seen once. This sequence originates from a woman aged 50 to 65 with acute or convalescent COVID-19. The V call is TRBV5-1, the J call TRBJ2-1, with 10 bases identical to TRBD2. The sample comprised peripheral blood. The CDR3 region has the DNA TGCGCCAGCAGCTACTATTCTAGCGGGGGATCCAACAATGAGCAGTTCTTC. Encoded protein: CASSYYSSGGSNNEQFF.